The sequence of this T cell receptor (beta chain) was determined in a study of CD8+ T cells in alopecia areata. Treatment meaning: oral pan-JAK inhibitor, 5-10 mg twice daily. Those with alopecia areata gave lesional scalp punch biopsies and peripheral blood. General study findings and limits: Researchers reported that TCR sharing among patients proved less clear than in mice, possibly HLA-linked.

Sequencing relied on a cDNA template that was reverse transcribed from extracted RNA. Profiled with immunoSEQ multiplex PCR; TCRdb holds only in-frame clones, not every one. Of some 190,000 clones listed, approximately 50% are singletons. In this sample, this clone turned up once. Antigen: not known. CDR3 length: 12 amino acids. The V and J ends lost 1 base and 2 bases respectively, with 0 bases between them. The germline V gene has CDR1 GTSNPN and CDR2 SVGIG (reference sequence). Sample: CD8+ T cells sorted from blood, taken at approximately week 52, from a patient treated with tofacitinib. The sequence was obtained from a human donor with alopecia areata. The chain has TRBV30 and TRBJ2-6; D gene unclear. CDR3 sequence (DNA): TGTGCCTGGAGTGCTGGGGCCAACGTCCTGACTTTC. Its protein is CAWSAGANVLTF.